These T cell receptor beta chains were read from a single sample in a study of shared clonotypes between healthy human individuals. Clones were read by immunoSEQ multiplex PCR, and TCRdb kept only the in-frame ones, dropping some. The profile covers about 2.1 million clones, with just under 95% appearing a single time and under 2% taken by the ten largest. The specimen sequenced was naive CD8+ T cells from PBMCs. These receptors all come from a man between 18 and 29 years old in good health. Some clones in this sample may be carry-over from other donors' samples. Each CDR3 is given with its conserved first and last residue. The D gene is left open where the match is weak. The listing skips clone size in some rows; elsewhere it reads once, few, many or a size class.

CDR3 length	V gene	J gene	clone size	D gene	CDR3 DNA	CDR3 protein
15	TRBV7-9	TRBJ2-2	.	TRBD1	TGTGCCAGCAGCTGGACAGGGGCGGGAACCGGGGAGCTGTTTTTT	CASSWTGAGTGELFF
12	TRBV7-9	TRBJ2-1	.	.	TGTGCCAGCAGCCGGACATACAATGAGCAGTTCTTC	CASSRTYNEQFF
17	TRBV27	TRBJ2-7	.	TRBD2	TGTGCCAGCGTCCCGGGGACTAGCGGGAGGTGGAACTACGAGCAGTACTTC	CASVPGTSGRWNYEQYF
16	TRBV4-2	TRBJ2-2	.	TRBD2	TGTGCCAGCAGCCCAAATAGCGGGAAGAACACCGGGGAGCTGTTTTTT	CASSPNSGKNTGELFF
14	TRBV28	TRBJ1-1	.	TRBD1	TGTGCCAGCAGTGCGGGACAGGGCAACACTGAAGCTTTCTTT	CASSAGQGNTEAFF
15	TRBV15	TRBJ1-5	few	TRBD1	TGTGCCACCAGCAGGGGGACAGTCGTAAATCAGCCCCAGCATTTT	CATSRGTVVNQPQHF
15	TRBV28	TRBJ1-4	.	.	TGTGCCAGCAGTTGGATGGGGTCCCCGGCCGAAAAACTGTTTTTT	CASSWMGSPAEKLFF
15	TRBV13	TRBJ2-5	.	TRBD1	TGTGCCAGCAGCGAACGGGACAGCCTCCAAGAGACCCAGTACTTC	CASSERDSLQETQYF
15	TRBV28	TRBJ2-3	.	TRBD1	TGTGCCAGCAGCACGACAGGGGATAGCACAGATACGCAGTATTTT	CASSTTGDSTDTQYF
16	TRBV6-1	TRBJ1-4	.	.	TGTGCCAGCAGTGAATTATGGGCATCAACTAATGAAAAACTGTTTTTT	CASSELWASTNEKLFF
15	TRBV7-9	TRBJ2-7	.	.	TGTGCCAGCAGCTTACCTAGGGAGGACTCCTACGAGCAGTACTTC	CASSLPREDSYEQYF
13	TRBV5-1	TRBJ2-7	.	.	TGCGCCAGCAGCCCTTGGGGGAAAAACGAGCAGTACTTC	CASSPWGKNEQYF
14	TRBV27	TRBJ2-7	.	TRBD2	TGTGCCAGCAGTCCCGGGACCGGGGGGAACGAGCAGTACTTC	CASSPGTGGNEQYF
17	TRBV4-1	TRBJ2-5	.	.	TGCGCCAGCAGCCAAGAACGTGGAGGGGACGGCCAAGAGACCCAGTACTTC	CASSQERGGDGQETQYF
15	TRBV5-6	TRBJ2-7	once	TRBD1	TGTGCCAGCAGCTCCCGGGACAGGGGGACCCACGAGCAGTACTTC	CASSSRDRGTHEQYF
13	TRBV19	TRBJ1-2	once	.	TGTGCCAGTACCTATGGAGGGATCGATGGCTACACCTTC	CASTYGGIDGYTF
14	TRBV28	TRBJ1-5	.	.	TGTGCCAGCAGTTTGGGCAGCGACAATCAGCCCCAGCATTTT	CASSLGSDNQPQHF
15	TRBV27	TRBJ2-7	once	.	TGTGCCAGCAGTTTTTCCCTCAGAGCGGCCTACGAGCAGTACTTC	CASSFSLRAAYEQYF
11	TRBV27	TRBJ2-7	.	.	TGTGCCAGCAGGGCCGGACTCGAGCAGTACTTC	CASRAGLEQYF
11	TRBV29-1	TRBJ2-1	.	.	TGCAGCGTCGACAGAGACAATGAGCAGTTCTTC	CSVDRDNEQFF
11	TRBV2	TRBJ2-3	.	TRBD1	TGTGCCAGCATCCGACAGGGGGCGCAGTATTTT	CASIRQGAQYF
12	TRBV10-3	TRBJ2-7	.	.	TGTGCCATCAAGGACATACTCTACGAGCAGTACTTC	CAIKDILYEQYF
15	TRBV7-7	TRBJ2-1	.	.	TGTGCCAGCAGCTTAGGACCGAGCTCCTACAATGAGCAGTTCTTC	CASSLGPSSYNEQFF
15	TRBV6-5	TRBJ1-1	.	.	TGTGCCAGCAGTTACCGGGCGGAATTTCACTTTGAAGCTTTCTTT	CASSYRAEFHFEAFF
14	TRBV27	TRBJ1-2	.	.	TGTGCCAGCAGTTACGGACCTTCTGGTTATGGCTACACCTTC	CASSYGPSGYGYTF
12	TRBV11-2	TRBJ2-3	.	.	TGTGCCAGCAGCCGGCGCGGGGGCACGCAGTATTTT	CASSRRGGTQYF
14	TRBV11-2	TRBJ1-2	.	TRBD1	TGTGCCAGCAGCAACCTCGGGACAGGGAATGGCTACACCTTC	CASSNLGTGNGYTF
13	TRBV28	TRBJ2-7	once	.	TGTGCCAGCAGTTGGGGAGTCGACTACGAGCAGTACTTC	CASSWGVDYEQYF
15	TRBV27	TRBJ2-5	.	.	TGTGCCAGCAGGGTTTACGCACAGGGAGAAGAGACCCAGTACTTC	CASRVYAQGEETQYF
11	TRBV15	TRBJ1-4	few	.	TGTGCCACCAGCGCTAAAACGGAACTGTTTTTT	CATSAKTELFF
16	TRBV28	TRBJ1-1	.	.	TGTGCCAGCAGTCCCACCGAACTGGCCTTCAACACTGAAGCTTTCTTT	CASSPTELAFNTEAFF
14	TRBV6-1	TRBJ2-7	.	.	TGTGCCAGCAGTGACCGCAGGCCCCGTTTAGAGCAGTACTTC	CASSDRRPRLEQYF
16	TRBV4-1	TRBJ1-5	.	TRBD1	TGCGCCAGCAGCCAAATGGCTAGGGGGCAAGGACAGCCCCAGCATTTT	CASSQMARGQGQPQHF
14	TRBV27	TRBJ2-3	.	.	TGTGCCAGCCGACCCCTGACTAGCACAGATACGCAGTATTTT	CASRPLTSTDTQYF
14	TRBV4-1	TRBJ1-6	.	.	TGCGCCAGCAGCCAAGATCTTTTGGGATCACCCCTCCACTTT	CASSQDLLGSPLHF
15	TRBV7-6	TRBJ2-1	.	.	TGTGCCAGCAGCGCTGGAGGTACATCCTACAATGAGCAGTTCTTC	CASSAGGTSYNEQFF
13	TRBV27	TRBJ1-1	.	.	TGTGCCAGCAGTTTAGGGGGCCGGACTGAAGCTTTCTTT	CASSLGGRTEAFF
20	TRBV7-8	TRBJ2-2	once	TRBD2	TGTGCCAGCAGCTTAGCCCCCTCGGCTCGGGACTATCTTAACACCGGGGAGCTGTTTTTT	CASSLAPSARDYLNTGELFF
12	TRBV19	TRBJ1-1	.	.	TGTGCCAGTAGTAGAATATACACTGAAGCTTTCTTT	CASSRIYTEAFF
16	TRBV27	TRBJ2-7	.	TRBD1	TGTGCCAGCAGTCCCTCGACAGGGATTGTGTTCTACGAGCAGTACTTC	CASSPSTGIVFYEQYF
15	TRBV9	TRBJ2-7	.	.	TGTGCCAGCAGCGTAGTTGGCGGGCCAACCTACGAGCAGTACTTC	CASSVVGGPTYEQYF
11	TRBV7-9	TRBJ2-1	few	.	TGTGCCAGCAGCTTCCGCGGGGAGCAGTTCTTC	CASSFRGEQFF
15	TRBV7-9	TRBJ2-7	.	TRBD2	TGTGCCAGCAGCGCCGGTCGGCTAGCGGCCACGGGGCAGTACTTC	CASSAGRLAATGQYF
15	TRBV6-6	TRBJ2-1	.	TRBD1	TGTGCCAGCAGTTGGGGGACAGGGGACATGAATGAGCAGTTCTTC	CASSWGTGDMNEQFF
16	TRBV5-4	TRBJ1-2	.	.	TGTGCCAGCAGCCCGACCGTTCCGCAACTAAACTATGGCTACACCTTC	CASSPTVPQLNYGYTF